This T cell receptor (beta chain) was recovered during a study of Graves' ophthalmopathy and Graves' hyperthyroidism. General study findings and limits: In blood appeared most of the expanded thyroid clonotypes whose frequency exceeded 0.001.

The CDR3 is made up of 16 amino acids. Germline CDR1 SGHAT, CDR2 FQNNGV. V lost 1 base to trimming and J lost 3 bases; unmatched junction nucleotides: 8. Of note for this clonotype: Its matching antigen is unknown.

The study amplified TCR beta CDR3 regions using RNA transcripts. Second-round multiplex PCR came after first-round RT-PCR with HTBI primers. MiXCR was run by TCRdb on the multiplex PCR reads, yielding one entry per CDR3 protein. The data hold 170,000 or so distinct CDR3 sequences, with less than 45% observed a single time. Ophthalmopathy-affected donors exhibited moderate-to-severe activity, CAS ≥3, NOSPECS ≥4, and duration under 3 months. Clinical symptoms, serum thyroxine, TRAb, thyroid ultrasound and orbital computed tomography formed the basis of diagnosis. An approximately 10 ml volume of fresh peripheral blood provided the PBMCs.

The source material was peripheral blood. V and J are TRBV11-2 and TRBJ2-7; TRBD2 matches at 8 bases. The receptor was derived from a woman aged 40 to 50 with Graves' ophthalmopathy. Here the CDR3 reads CASSLGVPGLGYEQYF. The CDR3 DNA sequence: TGTGCCAGCAGCTTAGGTGTCCCGGGACTAGGCTACGAGCAGTACTTC. The variable domain in full, completed from reference TRBV11-2 and TRBJ2-7, reads EAGVAQSPRYKIIEKRQSVAFWCNPISGHATLYWYQQILGQGPKLLIQFQNNGVVDDSQLPKDRFSAERLKGVDSTLKIQPAKLEDSAVYLCASSLGVPGLGYEQYFGPGTRLTVT.